Here is one TCR beta chain with its context. Its antigen is unknown. No clone much larger than this one lies a single base away; base qualities are absent. The immunoSEQ Assay, a bias-controlled multiplex PCR, was used to amplify TCRbeta CDR3 regions from genomic DNA. In the original analysis: The number of nucleated cells in each sample was estimated by amplification of reference gene primers within the assay. Sequence reads were collapsed and filtered to measure the absolute abundance of every unique TCRbeta CDR3 rearrangement. Productive Simpson clonality was computed per sample as the square root of Simpson's diversity index over productive rearrangements. The immuneACCESS repertoire file appears here via TCRdb, limited to in-frame rearrangements. These files lack a portion of the clones; in checked studies, under half of the deficit traces to unresolved V genes, and the cause of the others is not known. V, J and clone size derive from that table, while D and trimming were established from the DNA sequence. The sample data list about 300,000 clones, and around 89% of these were observed just once. In total, the top ten clones hold 6% to 8% of the sample.

At one collaborating source in Seattle, patients were enrolled during active infection and were followed longitudinally through the course of disease. Collaborating institutions collected whole blood in K2EDTA tubes following their own protocols. For TCRbeta analysis, collaborators shipped samples in one of three forms: frozen whole blood, isolated PBMCs, or DNA extracted from either of those sample types. This entry comes from a study of blood T cell repertoires in COVID-19 (dated by TCRdb to 2019 to 2021). With respect to the entire study: Samples from collaborators originated in the United States, Italy and Spain and spanned both the acute and convalescent phases of COVID-19. The sample metadata nearly always contained a de-identified subject ID, COVID-19 status, age in years and sex. Deeply sampled blood TCRbeta repertoires from subjects exposed to, actively infected with, or recovered from COVID-19 were included in the dataset. The repertoires were released in a freely available public database intended as a resource for research on the immune response to SARS-CoV-2. Samples came from the ongoing ImmuneRACE study (first 160 participants) plus 1,254 subjects from 6 global collaborators. Where available, HLA class I and class II types were obtained from metadata supplied by the sample provider rather than from assay-based typing. The prospective study material was composed of cDNA or gDNA derived from T cells, B-cell-depleted T cells, or PBMCs.

Overall results and qualifications from the work: The amount of clinical and demographic metadata varied by source and participant and was provided uncurated.

CDR1 KGHDR and CDR2 SFDVKD were looked up in the germline V gene. Cut back by 5 bases and 5 bases, the V and J ends lie 12 bases apart. The CDR3 has 13 amino acids, counting the end cysteine and phenylalanine. Only the CDR3 portion is preserved as DNA: 39 bases, with reading frame beginning at the first base. Sequencing used peripheral blood. The chain is assembled from TRBV24-1 and TRBJ2-7, with TRBD2 tentatively as D gene (6 bases match). The TCR comes from a woman between 50 and 59 years old with COVID-19, enrolled during active disease. The DNA is as follows: TGTGCCACCAGTGTCCCCCCGGGGGACGAGCAGTACTTC. Its coded protein is CATSVPPGDEQYF.